Reported below is one T cell receptor (beta chain). Its specific antigen is unknown. There are no base qualities to consult, and no much larger clone falls within one base. The sample belongs to a study of blood T cells in healthy people across ages (dated by TCRdb to about 2015). The study in broad terms: In model experiments, roughly one uniquely barcoded TCR beta cDNA molecule per two T cells was captured by template switching. The donors were split into four age groups: young (average around 15 years), middle-aged (around 37), aged (roughly 65) and long-lived (more than 80). Two additional independent replicas of 1 million unique cDNA reads from the same blood draw were analyzed for two donors (one aged 18 to 30 and one aged 80 or older). To track age-related changes in TCR beta repertoire diversity, the study relied on deep sequencing normalized with unique cDNA molecular identifiers.

V is cut by 3 bases and J by 3 bases, and the space between the germline ends is 18 bases. The CDR3 goes from the cysteine to the phenylalanine over 17 residues. The retained sequence is limited to the CDR3, 51 bases, with the frame set at the first base. CDR1 and CDR2 were assigned from the germline V gene (reference sequence) as SEHNR and FQNEAQ. Library construction relied on 5' RACE. The sequencer was an Illumina HiSeq 2500. The second PCR ran for about 7 to 11 cycles and used a J-beta primer mix along with a sample-barcoded 5' primer. A unique molecular identifier was introduced onto each TCR beta cDNA molecule by a template-switch 5' adaptor carrying 12 random nucleotides. At least 2.5 million CDR3-containing paired-end reads were obtained from each sample. First-strand cDNA was synthesized from all RNA with the Mint cDNA synthesis kit, primed by a TRBC-specific oligonucleotide. All cDNA was treated with uracil-DNA glycosylase and then went through a first 18-cycle PCR with the universal primers M1SS and BC2_uni_R. Per the original workflow: Normalization of each sample was performed by random selection of 1 million high-quality reads, each carrying a distinct molecular identifier. Instead of being binned into consensus sequences, reads with shared molecular identifiers were discarded. MiTCR, run with a Q25 quality threshold and the strictest error-elimination algorithm, handled CDR3 identification, clonotype clustering and error correction. A nonparametric unseen species model using Euler transformation provided a lower-bound estimate of total TCR beta diversity. The public sequencing data were trimmed at Q25 with fastp and processed into clonotypes with MiXCR by TCRdb, which kept only in-frame beta chains. Here each entry gathers all rows of one CDR3 protein and keeps the most common genes and DNA. The V and J calls and clone size are TCRdb's, not the authors'. This sample lists more than 1,000,000 distinct CDR3 sequences; approximately 26% were detected once. The ten largest account for about 0.72% of the sample.

Overall results and qualifications from the work: Estimates of total diversity based on one million sequenced T cells were considered lower bounds and underestimates. The long-lived group showed more naive CD4+ T cells, fewer expanded clones and increased TCR diversity than the aged group, suggesting age selection. As age increased, observed TCR beta diversity per million T cells dropped in a roughly linear way, and a significant reduction was already evident by age 40. Because profiling used bulk unsorted PBMCs, naive and antigen-experienced compartments could not be compared conclusively. Because donor CMV infection status was unknown, age-related changes in expanded clonotypes were potentially confounded. A strong correlation was found between observed TCR beta diversity and the percentage of naive T cells measured by flow cytometry.

Donors were roughly 40 systemically healthy Caucasian individuals from Russia aged roughly 6 to 95 years. Each donor gave approximately 9.3 milliliters of peripheral blood, collected into EDTA-treated Vacutainer tubes. Ficoll-Paque density-gradient centrifugation was used to isolate PBMCs, with at least 7 million obtained per sample. Trizol reagent was used to extract total RNA from the PBMCs, yielding at least 6 micrograms per sample. For every donor, flow cytometry on a PBMC aliquot measured the percentage of naive CD45RAhigh/CD27high T cells. These data were also filed under a second study, of T cells of mothers and their children. The second paper further reports: The donors were nine systemically healthy Caucasian individuals, made up of three mothers and their six children. cDNA synthesis used all of the extracted RNA, with approximately 1.4 ug of RNA in each 15 ul reaction. In the second PCR, the M1S primer introduced both the sample barcodes and 2-4 random nucleotides. More than 8.5 million TCR beta CDR3 reads were obtained from each mother, and several million reads were obtained from each child. Thymic selection similarly shapes TCR recombination output in related and unrelated pairs, with minor effect from inherited differences. Normalized repertoire overlap in related mother-child pairs was always slightly higher than in unrelated mother-child pairs, but the difference was never significant. No persistent microchimeric T cell clones were detected, at a sensitivity of roughly 93 clones per million clonotypes. Deep NGS was used in the study to compare the TCR beta repertoires of mothers and children and to look for features that separate related mother-child pairs from unrelated individuals. On average, the children were about 10 +/- 4 years old, while the mothers were about 40 +/- 4 years old. After adapter ligation was performed with NEBNext reagents, the libraries were sequenced on an Illumina HiSeq 2000 with 100+100 nt paired-end reads. Mother and child libraries were prepared a month apart and sequenced in separate runs to prevent cross-contamination. Each donor had between about 500,000 and 2,300,000 distinct TCR beta clonotypes identified. Naive TCR beta clonotypes were estimated from low-frequency clonotypes matched to each donor's FACS-determined naive share, without sorting.

The sequenced sample consisted of blood. The TCR sequence derives from a girl aged 2 to 10 in good health. Recombination joined TRBV7-9 with TRBJ1-5; the D gene is not confidently resolved. The nucleotide sequence reads TGTGCCAGCAGCTTGTTAGGGCGCCGCGTTCCCAATCAGCCCCAGCATTTT. Translated, it reads CASSLLGRRVPNQPQHF.